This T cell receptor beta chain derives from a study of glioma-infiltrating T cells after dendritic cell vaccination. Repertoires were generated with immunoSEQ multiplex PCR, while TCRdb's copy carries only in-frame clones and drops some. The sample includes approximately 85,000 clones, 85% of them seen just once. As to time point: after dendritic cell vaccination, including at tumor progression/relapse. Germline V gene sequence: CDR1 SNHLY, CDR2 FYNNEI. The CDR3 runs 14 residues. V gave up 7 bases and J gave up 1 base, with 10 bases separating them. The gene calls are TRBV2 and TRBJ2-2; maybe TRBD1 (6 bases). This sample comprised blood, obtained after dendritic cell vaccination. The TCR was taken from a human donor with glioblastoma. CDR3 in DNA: TGTGCCAGCAAGGACAGACAGAACACCGGGGAGCTGTTTTTT. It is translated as CASKDRQNTGELFF.